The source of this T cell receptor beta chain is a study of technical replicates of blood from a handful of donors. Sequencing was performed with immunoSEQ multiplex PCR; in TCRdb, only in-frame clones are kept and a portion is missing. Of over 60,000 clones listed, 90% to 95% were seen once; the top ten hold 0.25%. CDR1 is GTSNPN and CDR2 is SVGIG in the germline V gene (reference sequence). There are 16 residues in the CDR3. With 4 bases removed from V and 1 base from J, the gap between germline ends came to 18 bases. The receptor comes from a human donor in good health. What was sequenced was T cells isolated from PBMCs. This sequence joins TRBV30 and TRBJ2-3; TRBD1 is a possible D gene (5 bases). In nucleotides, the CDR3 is TGTGCCTGGACCGCCGAACAGGTCTGGGGCACAGATACGCAGTATTTT. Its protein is CAWTAEQVWGTDTQYF. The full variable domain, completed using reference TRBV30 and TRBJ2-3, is SQTIHQWPATLVQPVGSPLSLECTVEGTSNPNLYWYRQAAGRGLQLLFYSVGIGQISSEVPQNLSASRPQDRQFILSSKKLLLSDSGFYLCAWTAEQVWGTDTQYFGPGTRLTVL.